This passage covers 5 T cell receptor beta chains from one sample sequenced in a study of T and B cells in COVID-19 patients. Blood genomic DNA input for TRB amplification was roughly 220-500 ng. Multiplex PCR with BIOMED2 TRB-A/B primer pools amplified TRB rearrangements. TCRdb recomputed calls from the multiplex PCR reads with MiXCR, one row per CDR3 protein. The sample consists of roughly 13,000 distinct CDR3 sequences, roughly 30% of them appearing once. The sample comprised blood. These receptors all stem from a human donor who had recovered from COVID-19.

The chain couples TRBV27 to TRBJ2-7; a weak D match, TRBD2 (5 bases). Germline CDR1 is MNHEY and CDR2 is SMNVEV (reference sequence). This CDR3 has 15 amino acids. Trimming removed 6 bases at V and 0 bases at J, with 15 bases between. The CDR3 nucleotides are TGTGCCAGCAGCCGATTCGGACGGGGCTCCTACGAGCAGTACTTC. This encodes CASSRFGRGSYEQYF.

This clonotype occurred many times. The chain recombines TRBV30 with TRBJ2-7; D might be TRBD1 (6 bases). Germline V gene sequence: CDR1 GTSNPN, CDR2 SVGIG (reference sequence). The CDR3 is made up of 13 amino acids. Trimming shortened V by 2 bases and J by 1 base, and 9 bases separated the two germline ends. The CDR3 DNA reads as TGTGCCTGGAGTAAAGGGGGTTCCTACGAGCAGTACTTC. This codes for CAWSKGGSYEQYF.

This clonotype was seen a few times. The V and J genes are TRBV5-6 and TRBJ2-5; a weak D match, TRBD2 (7 bases). The CDR3 has 15 residues. The ends were cut back, 0 bases at V and 2 bases at J, with 11 bases in the middle. CDR1 is SGHDT, CDR2 YYEEEE, per germline. CDR3 protein: CASSLAGGHQETQYF. CDR3 DNA: TGTGCCAGCAGCTTGGCGGGGGGCCATCAAGAGACCCAGTACTTC.

This clonotype is classed as medium-sized. The V call is TRBV12-3 or TRBV12-4, the J call TRBJ1-4; D unclear. The CDR3 sequence is 16 residues long. Deletions cut 5 bases from V and 8 bases from J, with 21 bases between. The CDR3 loop reads CASSPRSGVGFEKLFF. The CDR3 region has the DNA TGTGCCAGCAGTCCCCGGAGCGGGGTCGGGTTCGAAAAACTGTTTTTT.

There are many counts of this clonotype. V and J are TRBV13 and TRBJ2-2; D unresolved. V lost 5 bases to trimming and J lost 3 bases, with 19 bases between them. CDR3 length equals 17 residues. CDR1 PRHDT and CDR2 FYEKMQ come from the germline V gene (reference sequence). The CDR3 here is CASSRDRAELYTGELFF. The CDR3 nucleotides are TGTGCCAGCAGCCGCGACCGGGCCGAGCTTTACACCGGGGAGCTGTTTTTT.